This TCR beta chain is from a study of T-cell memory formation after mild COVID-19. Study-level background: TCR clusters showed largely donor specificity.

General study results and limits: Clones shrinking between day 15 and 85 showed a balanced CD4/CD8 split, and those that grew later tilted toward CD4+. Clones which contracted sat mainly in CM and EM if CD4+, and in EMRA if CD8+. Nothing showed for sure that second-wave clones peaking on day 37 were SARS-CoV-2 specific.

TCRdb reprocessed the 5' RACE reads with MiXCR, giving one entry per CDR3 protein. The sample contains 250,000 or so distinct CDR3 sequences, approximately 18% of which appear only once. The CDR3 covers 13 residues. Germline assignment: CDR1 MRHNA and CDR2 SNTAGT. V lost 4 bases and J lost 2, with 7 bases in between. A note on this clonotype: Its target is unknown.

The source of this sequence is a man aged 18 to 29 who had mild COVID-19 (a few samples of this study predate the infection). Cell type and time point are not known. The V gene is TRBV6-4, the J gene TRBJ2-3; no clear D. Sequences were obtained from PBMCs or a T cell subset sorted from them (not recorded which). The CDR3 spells CASSAIPTDTQYF. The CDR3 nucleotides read TGTGCCAGCAGTGCTATCCCCACAGATACGCAGTATTTT.